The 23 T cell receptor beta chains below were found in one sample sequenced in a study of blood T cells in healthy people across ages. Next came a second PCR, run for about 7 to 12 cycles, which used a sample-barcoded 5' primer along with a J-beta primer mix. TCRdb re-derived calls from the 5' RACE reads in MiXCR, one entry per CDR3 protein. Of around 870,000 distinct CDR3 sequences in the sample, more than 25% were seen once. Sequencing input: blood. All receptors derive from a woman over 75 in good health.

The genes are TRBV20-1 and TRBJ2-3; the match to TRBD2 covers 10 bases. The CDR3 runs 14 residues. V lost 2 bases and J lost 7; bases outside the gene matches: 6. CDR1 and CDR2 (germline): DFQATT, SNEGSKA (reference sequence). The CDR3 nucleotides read TGCAGTGCTAGATCGAGCGGGGGGGCCTATACGCAGTATTTT. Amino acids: CSARSSGGAYTQYF.

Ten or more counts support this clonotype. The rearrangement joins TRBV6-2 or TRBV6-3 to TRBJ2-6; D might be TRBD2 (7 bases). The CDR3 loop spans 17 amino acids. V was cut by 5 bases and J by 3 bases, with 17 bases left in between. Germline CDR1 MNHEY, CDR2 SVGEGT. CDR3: CASSPRRGASGANVLTF. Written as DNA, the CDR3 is TGTGCCAGCAGTCCCCGACGGGGGGCGAGTGGGGCCAACGTCCTGACTTTC.

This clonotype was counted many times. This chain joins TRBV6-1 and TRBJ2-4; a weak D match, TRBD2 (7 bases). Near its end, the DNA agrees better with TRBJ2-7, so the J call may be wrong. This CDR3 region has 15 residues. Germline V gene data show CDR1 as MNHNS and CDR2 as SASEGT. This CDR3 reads CASSLEGGRSYEQYF. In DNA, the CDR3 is TGTGCCAGCAGTCTGGAGGGGGGGCGATCTTACGAGCAGTACTTC.

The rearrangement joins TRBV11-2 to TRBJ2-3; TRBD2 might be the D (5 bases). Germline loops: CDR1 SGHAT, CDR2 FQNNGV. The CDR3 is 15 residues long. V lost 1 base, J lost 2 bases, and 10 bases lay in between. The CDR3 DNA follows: TGTGCCAGCAGCTTAGCGGGGTTGGACACAGATACGCAGTATTTT. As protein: CASSLAGLDTDTQYF. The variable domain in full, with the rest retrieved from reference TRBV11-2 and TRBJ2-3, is EAGVAQSPRYKIIEKRQSVAFWCNPISGHATLYWYQQILGQGPKLLIQFQNNGVVDDSQLPKDRFSAERLKGVDSTLKIQPAKLEDSAVYLCASSLAGLDTDTQYFGPGTRLTVL.

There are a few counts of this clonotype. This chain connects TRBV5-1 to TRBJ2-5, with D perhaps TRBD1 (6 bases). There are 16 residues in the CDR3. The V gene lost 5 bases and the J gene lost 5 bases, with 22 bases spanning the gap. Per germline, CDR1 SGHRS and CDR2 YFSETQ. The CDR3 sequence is CASRYPRDTGPETQYF. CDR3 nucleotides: TGCGCCAGCAGATATCCCCGGGACACAGGGCCCGAGACCCAGTACTTC.

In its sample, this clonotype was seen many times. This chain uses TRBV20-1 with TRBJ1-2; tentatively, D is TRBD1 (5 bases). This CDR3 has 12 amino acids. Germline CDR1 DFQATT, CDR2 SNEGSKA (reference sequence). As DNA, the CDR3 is TGCGGGGCGACTGGGGACAACTATGGCTACACCTTC. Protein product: CGATGDNYGYTF.

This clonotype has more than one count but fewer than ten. The CDR3 DNA sequence: TGTGCCAGCAGCGACAAGGTGGGCACTGAAGCTTTCTTT. Translating gives CASSDKVGTEAFF. The J gene is TRBJ1-1, the V gene TRBV7-9, with D unresolved. The V gene's germline CDR1 is SEHNR and CDR2 FQNEAQ (reference sequence). This CDR3 contains 13 residues. V lost 5 bases and J lost 4, with 11 bases in between.

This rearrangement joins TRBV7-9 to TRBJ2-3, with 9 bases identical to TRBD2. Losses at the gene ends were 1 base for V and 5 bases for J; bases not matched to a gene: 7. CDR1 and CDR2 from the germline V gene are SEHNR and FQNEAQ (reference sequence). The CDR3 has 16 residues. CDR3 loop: CASSLVTAGGRDTQYF. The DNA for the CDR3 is TGTGCCAGCAGCTTAGTTACAGCGGGGGGCAGAGATACGCAGTATTTT.

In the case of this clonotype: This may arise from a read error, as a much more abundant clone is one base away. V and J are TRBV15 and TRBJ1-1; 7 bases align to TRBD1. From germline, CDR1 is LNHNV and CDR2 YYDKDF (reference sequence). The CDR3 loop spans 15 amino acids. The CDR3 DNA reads TGTGCCACCGGCAGAGACCGGGACAGTGGGACTGAAGCTTTCTTT. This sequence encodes CATGRDRDSGTEAFF. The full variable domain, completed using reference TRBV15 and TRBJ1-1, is DAMVIQNPRYQVTQFGKPVTLSCSQTLNHNVMYWYQQKSSQAPKLLFHYYDKDFNNEADTPDNFQSRRPNTSFCFLDIRSPGLGDTAMYLCATGRDRDSGTEAFFGQGTRLTVV.

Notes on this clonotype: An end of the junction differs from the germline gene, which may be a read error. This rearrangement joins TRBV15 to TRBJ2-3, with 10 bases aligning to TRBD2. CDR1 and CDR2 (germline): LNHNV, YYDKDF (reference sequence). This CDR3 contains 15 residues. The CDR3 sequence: CTTTERGGNTDTQYF. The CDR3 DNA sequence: TGTACCACCACCGAGCGGGGGGGCAACACAGATACGCAGTATTTT.

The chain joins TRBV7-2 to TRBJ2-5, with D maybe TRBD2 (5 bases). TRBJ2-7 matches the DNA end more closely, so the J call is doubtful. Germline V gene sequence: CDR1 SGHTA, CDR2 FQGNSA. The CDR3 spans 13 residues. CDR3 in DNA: TGTGCCAGCAGCTTACATCCGGCGGGCGAGCAGTACTTC. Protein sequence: CASSLHPAGEQYF.

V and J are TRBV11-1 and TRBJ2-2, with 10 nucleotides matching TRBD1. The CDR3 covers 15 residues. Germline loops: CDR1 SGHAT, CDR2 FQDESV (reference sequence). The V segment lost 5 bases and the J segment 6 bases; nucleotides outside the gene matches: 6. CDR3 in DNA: TGTGCCAGCAGCCATCCCGGACAGGGGGCCGGGGAGCTGTTTTTT. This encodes CASSHPGQGAGELFF.

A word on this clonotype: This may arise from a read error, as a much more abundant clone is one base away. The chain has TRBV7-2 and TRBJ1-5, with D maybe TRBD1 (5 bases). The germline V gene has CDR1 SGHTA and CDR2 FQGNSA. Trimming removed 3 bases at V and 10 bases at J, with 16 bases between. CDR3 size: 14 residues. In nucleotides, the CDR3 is TGTGCCAGCAGCTTCAGCAGGGCGGGGCAACCCCAGCATTTT. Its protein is CASSFSRAGQPQHF.

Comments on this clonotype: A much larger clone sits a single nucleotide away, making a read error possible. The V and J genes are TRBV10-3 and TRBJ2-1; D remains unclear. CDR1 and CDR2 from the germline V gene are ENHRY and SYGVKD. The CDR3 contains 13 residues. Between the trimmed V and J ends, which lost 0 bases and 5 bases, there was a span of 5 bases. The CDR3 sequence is CAISESMNNEQFF. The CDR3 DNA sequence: TGTGCCATCAGTGAGTCGATGAACAATGAGCAGTTCTTC.

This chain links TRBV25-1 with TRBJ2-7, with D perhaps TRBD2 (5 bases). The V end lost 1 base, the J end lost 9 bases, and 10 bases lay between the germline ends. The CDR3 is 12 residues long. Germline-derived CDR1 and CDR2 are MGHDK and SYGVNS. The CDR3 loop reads CASSEFGKGQYF. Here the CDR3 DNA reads TGTGCCAGCAGTGAATTCGGGAAAGGGCAGTACTTC.

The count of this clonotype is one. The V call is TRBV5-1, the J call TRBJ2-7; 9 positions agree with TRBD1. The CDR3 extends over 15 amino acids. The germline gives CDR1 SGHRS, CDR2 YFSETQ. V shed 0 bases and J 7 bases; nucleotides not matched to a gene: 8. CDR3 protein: CASSLEGQGFLEQYF. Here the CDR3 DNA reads TGCGCCAGCAGCTTGGAGGGACAGGGTTTCCTGGAGCAGTACTTC.

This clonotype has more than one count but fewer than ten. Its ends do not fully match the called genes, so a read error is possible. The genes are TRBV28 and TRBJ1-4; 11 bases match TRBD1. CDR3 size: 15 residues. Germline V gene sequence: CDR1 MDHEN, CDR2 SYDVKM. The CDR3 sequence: CASSSPGQGDEKLFF. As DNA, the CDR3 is TGTGCCAGCAGTTCTCCGGGACAGGGGGATGAAAAGCTGTTTTTT.

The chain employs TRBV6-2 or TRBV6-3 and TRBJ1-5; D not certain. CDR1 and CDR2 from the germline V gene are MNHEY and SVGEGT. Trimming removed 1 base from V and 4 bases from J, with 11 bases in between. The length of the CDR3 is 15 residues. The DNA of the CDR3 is TGTGCCAGCAGTTACTTGGATGTTGGGAATCAGCCCCAGCATTTT. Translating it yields CASSYLDVGNQPQHF.

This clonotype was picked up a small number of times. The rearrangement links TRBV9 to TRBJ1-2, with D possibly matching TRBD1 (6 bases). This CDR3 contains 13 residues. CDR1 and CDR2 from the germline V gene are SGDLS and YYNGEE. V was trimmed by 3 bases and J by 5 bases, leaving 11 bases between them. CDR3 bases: TGTGCCAGCAGCGAGAGGGACAAGTATGGCTACACCTTC. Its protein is CASSERDKYGYTF.

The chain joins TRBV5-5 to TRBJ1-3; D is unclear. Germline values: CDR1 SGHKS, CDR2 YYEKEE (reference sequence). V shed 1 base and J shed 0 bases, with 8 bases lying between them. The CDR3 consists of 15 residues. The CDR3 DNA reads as TGTGCCAGCAGCTTGTGGCAGAACTCTGGAAACACCATATATTTT. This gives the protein CASSLWQNSGNTIYF.

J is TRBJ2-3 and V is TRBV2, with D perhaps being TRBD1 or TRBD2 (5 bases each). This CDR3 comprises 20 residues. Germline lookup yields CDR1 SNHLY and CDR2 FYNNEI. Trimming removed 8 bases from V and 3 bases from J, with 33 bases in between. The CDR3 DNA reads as TGTGCCAGCGGCGAGAGAGGGGTTCTTCAAGGGGATTGGAAAACAGATACGCAGTATTTT. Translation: CASGERGVLQGDWKTDTQYF.

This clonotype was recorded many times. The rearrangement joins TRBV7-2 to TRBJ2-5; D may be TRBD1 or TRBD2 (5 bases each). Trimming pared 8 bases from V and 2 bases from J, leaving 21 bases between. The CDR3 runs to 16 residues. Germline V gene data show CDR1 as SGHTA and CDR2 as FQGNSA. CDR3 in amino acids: CASLQVAGAPQETQYF. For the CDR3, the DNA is TGTGCCAGCCTGCAAGTAGCCGGGGCTCCTCAAGAGACCCAGTACTTC.

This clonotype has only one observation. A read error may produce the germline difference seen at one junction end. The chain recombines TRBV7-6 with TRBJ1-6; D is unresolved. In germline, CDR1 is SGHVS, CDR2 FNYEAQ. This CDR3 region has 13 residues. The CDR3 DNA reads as TGTGCCAGCAGCGTCAGCAGTAATTCACCCCCCCACTTT. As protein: CASSVSSNSPPHF.